The clone carrying this TCR beta chain has more than one count but fewer than ten. As yet, its antigen is unknown. Constant-segment primers and 5'RACE yielded cDNA libraries for TCR alpha and TCR beta, each carrying sample barcodes and UMIs. TCRdb re-analysed the 5' RACE reads in MiXCR, keeping a single row per CDR3 protein. The data contain 500,000 to 550,000 distinct CDR3 sequences, 20% of them singletons. This sample is drawn from a study of T-cell memory formation after mild COVID-19. Study-level findings and limits: Some clones that responded turned up in pre-infection memory, which suggests that cross-reactive memory joined in. For contracting clones, CD4+ ones sat mainly in CM and EM, CD8+ in EMRA. For second-wave clones that peaked at day 37, SARS-CoV-2 specificity went unverified.

This clonotype originated in an adult woman who had mild COVID-19 (a few samples of this study predate the infection). Cell type and time point are not known. The sequencing input was PBMCs or a T cell subset sorted from them (not recorded which).

The CDR3 sequence: CAWSQGSGSYEQYF. The DNA for the CDR3 is TGTGCCTGGAGTCAGGGGTCGGGGTCCTACGAGCAGTACTTC. The J gene is TRBJ2-7, the V gene TRBV30; possibly TRBD1 for D (6 bases). The ends were cut back, 2 bases at V and 1 base at J, with 12 bases in the middle. This CDR3 is built from 14 residues. Germline V lookup: CDR1 GTSNPN, CDR2 SVGIG (reference sequence).